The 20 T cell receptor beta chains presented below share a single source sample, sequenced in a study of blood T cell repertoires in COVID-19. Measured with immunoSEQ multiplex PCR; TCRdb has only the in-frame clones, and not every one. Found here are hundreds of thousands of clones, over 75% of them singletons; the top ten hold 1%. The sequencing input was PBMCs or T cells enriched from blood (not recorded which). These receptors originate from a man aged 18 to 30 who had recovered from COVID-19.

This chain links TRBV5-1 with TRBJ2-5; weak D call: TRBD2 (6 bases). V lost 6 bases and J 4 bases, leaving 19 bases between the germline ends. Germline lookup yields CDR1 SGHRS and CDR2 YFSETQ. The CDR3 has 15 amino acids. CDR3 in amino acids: CASTTVPGSAETQYF. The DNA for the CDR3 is TGCGCCAGCACGACCGTTCCCGGGAGTGCAGAGACCCAGTACTTC.

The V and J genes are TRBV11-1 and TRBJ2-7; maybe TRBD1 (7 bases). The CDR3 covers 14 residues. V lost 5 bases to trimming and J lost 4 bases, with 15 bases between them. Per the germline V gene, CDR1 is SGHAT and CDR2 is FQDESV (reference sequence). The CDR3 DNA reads TGTGCCAGCAGCAGAACCAGGGGGGCGTACGAGCAGTACTTC. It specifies CASSRTRGAYEQYF.

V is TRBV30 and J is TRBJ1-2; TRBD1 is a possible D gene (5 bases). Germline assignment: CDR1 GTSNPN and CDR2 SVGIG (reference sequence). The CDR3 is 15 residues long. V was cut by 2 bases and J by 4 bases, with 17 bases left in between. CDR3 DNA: TGTGCCTGGAGTATCCACAGTGGGGCAGGCTATGGCTACACCTTC. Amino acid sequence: CAWSIHSGAGYGYTF.

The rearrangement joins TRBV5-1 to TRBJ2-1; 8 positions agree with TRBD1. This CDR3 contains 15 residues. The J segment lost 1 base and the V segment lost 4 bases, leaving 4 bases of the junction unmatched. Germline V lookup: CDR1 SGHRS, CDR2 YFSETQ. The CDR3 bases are TGCGCCAGCAGCGTGACAGGGGAGTCCTACAATGAGCAGTTCTTC. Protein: CASSVTGESYNEQFF.

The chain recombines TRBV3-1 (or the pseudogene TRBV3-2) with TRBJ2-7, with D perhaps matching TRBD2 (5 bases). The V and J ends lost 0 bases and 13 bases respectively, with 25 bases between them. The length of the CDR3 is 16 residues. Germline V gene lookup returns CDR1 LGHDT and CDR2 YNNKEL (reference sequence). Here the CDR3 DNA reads TGTGCCAGCAGCCAAGATGACACACCCAGAGAGAGAACTAGATACTTC. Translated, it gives CASSQDDTPRERTRYF.

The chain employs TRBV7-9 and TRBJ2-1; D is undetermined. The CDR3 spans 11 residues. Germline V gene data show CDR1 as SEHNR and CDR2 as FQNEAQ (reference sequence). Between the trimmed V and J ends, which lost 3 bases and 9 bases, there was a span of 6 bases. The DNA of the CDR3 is TGTGCCAGCAGCTTTTTATCTGAGCAGTTCTTC. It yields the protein CASSFLSEQFF.

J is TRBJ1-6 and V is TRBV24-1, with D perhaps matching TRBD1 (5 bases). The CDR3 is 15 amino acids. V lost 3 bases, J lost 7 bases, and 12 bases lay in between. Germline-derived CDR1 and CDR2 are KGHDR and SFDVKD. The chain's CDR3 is CATSDRRGGNSPLHF. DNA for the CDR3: TGTGCCACCAGTGATCGTAGGGGTGGGAATTCACCCCTCCACTTT.

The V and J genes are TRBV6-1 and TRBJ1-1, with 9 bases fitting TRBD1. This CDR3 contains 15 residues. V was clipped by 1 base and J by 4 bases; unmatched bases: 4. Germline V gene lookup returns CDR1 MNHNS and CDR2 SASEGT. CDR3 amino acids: CASSEGDRVRTEAFF. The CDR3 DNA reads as TGTGCCAGCAGTGAAGGGGACAGGGTCCGCACTGAAGCTTTCTTT.

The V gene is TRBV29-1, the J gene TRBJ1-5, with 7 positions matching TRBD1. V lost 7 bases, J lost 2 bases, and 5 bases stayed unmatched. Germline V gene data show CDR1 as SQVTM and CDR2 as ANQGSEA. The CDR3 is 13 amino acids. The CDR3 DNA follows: TGCAGCGCCTACACAGGGGGCAATCAGCCCCAGCATTTT. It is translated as CSAYTGGNQPQHF. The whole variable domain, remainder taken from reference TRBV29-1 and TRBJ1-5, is SAVISQKPSRDICQRGTSLTIQCQVDSQVTMMFWYRQQPGQSLTLIATANQGSEATYESGFVIDKFPISRPNLTFSTLTVSNMSPEDSSIYLCSAYTGGNQPQHFGDGTRLSIL.

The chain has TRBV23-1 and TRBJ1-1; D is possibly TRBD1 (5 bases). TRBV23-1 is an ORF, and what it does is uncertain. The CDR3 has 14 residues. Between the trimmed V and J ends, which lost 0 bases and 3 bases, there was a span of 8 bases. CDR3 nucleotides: TGCGCCAGCAGTCAATCTTGGGGGGACACTGAAGCTTTCTTT. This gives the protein CASSQSWGDTEAFF.

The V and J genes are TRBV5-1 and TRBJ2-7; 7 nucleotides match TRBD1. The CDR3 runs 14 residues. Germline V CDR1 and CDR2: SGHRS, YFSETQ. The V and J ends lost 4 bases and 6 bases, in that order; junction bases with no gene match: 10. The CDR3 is CASSLPTGVSEQYF. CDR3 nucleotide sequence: TGCGCCAGCAGCCTCCCCACAGGGGTTAGCGAGCAGTACTTC. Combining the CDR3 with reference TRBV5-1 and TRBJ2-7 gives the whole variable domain KAGVTQTPRYLIKTRGQQVTLSCSPISGHRSVSWYQQTPGQGLQFLFEYFSETQRNKGNFPGRFSGRQFSNSRSEMNVSTLELGDSALYLCASSLPTGVSEQYFGPGTRLTVT.

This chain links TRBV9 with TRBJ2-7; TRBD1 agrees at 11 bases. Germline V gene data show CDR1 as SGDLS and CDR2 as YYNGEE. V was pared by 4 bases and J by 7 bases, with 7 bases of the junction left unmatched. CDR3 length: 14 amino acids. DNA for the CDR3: TGTGCCAGCAGCCTAGGGACAGGGGGTAAAGAGCAGTACTTC. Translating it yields CASSLGTGGKEQYF. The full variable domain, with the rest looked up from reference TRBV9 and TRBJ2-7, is DSGVTQTPKHLITATGQRVTLRCSPRSGDLSVYWYQQSLDQGLQFLIQYYNGEERAKGNILERFSAQQFPDLHSELNLSSLELGDSALYFCASSLGTGGKEQYFGPGTRLTVT.

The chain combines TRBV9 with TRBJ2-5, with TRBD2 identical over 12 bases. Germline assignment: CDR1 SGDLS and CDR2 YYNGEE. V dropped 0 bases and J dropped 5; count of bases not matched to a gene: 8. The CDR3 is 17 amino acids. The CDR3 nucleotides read TGTGCCAGCAGCGTAGCTCTAGCGGGGGGGCTCCGTGAGACCCAGTACTTC. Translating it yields CASSVALAGGLRETQYF.

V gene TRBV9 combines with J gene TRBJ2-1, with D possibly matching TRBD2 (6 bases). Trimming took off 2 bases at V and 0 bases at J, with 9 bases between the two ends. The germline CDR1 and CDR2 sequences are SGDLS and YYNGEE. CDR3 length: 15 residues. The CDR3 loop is CASSVVADSYNEQFF. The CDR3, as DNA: TGTGCCAGCAGCGTGGTAGCGGACTCCTACAATGAGCAGTTCTTC.

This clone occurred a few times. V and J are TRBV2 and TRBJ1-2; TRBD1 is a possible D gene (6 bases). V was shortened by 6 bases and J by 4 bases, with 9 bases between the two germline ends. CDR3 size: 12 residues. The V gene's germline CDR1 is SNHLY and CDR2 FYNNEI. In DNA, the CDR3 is TGTGCCAGCAGGGCAGGGGCCTATGGCTACACCTTC. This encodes CASRAGAYGYTF.

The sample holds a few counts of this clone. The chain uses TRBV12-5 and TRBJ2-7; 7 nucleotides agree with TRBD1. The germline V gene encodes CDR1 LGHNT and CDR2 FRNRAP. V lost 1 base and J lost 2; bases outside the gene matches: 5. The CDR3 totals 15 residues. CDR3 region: CASGLATGAPYEQYF. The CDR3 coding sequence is TGTGCTAGTGGTTTGGCCACAGGGGCCCCCTACGAGCAGTACTTC.

The CDR3 protein is CASSLFRSNQPQHF. CDR3 DNA: TGTGCCAGCAGCTTGTTCAGGAGCAATCAGCCCCAGCATTTT. V usage is TRBV5-4 and J usage is TRBJ1-5; D ambiguous. V was pared by 1 base and J by 1 base, with 6 bases between. The CDR3 is made up of 14 amino acids. Germline lookup yields CDR1 SGHNT and CDR2 YYREEE (reference sequence).

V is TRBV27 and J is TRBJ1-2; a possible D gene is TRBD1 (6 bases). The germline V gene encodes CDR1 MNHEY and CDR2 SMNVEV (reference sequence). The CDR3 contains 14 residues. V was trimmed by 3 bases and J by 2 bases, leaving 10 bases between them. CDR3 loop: CASSFGRGNYGYTF. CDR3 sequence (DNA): TGTGCCAGCAGTTTCGGTAGGGGGAACTATGGCTACACCTTC.

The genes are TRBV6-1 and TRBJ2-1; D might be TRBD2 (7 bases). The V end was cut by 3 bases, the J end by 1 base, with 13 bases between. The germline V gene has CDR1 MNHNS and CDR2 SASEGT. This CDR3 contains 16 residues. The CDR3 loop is CASSDLEGGSYNEQFF. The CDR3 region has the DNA TGTGCCAGCAGTGATTTAGAGGGGGGGTCCTACAATGAGCAGTTCTTC.

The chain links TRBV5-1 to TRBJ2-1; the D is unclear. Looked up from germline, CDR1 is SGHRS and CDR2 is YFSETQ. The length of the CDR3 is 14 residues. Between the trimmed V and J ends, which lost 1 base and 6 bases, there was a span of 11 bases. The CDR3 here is CASSLSSPSNEQFF. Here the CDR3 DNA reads TGCGCCAGCAGCTTGAGTAGCCCTAGCAATGAGCAGTTCTTC.